The clone carrying this TCR beta chain has only one observation. Its antigen is unidentified. This sample is drawn from a study of T cell repertoires in cytomegalovirus infection. Background on the study: It was the public TCR beta signatures that indicated both CMV infection and matching HLA type. The study, taken as a whole, reports: In two of eight donors, the top clonotype was HLA-C-restricted CMV-specific.

TCRdb re-derived calls from the reads in MiXCR, one entry per CDR3 protein. Among 750,000 to 900,000 distinct CDR3 sequences listed, approximately 32% were seen once. The TCR sequence derives from a human donor in good health (CMV status not recorded). Some clones in this sample may be carry-over from other donors' samples. This sample comprised cultured CD8+ T cells from PBMCs, obtained from culture after CMV antigen stimulation.

The CDR3 reads CATRQGARTEAFF. DNA of the CDR3: TGTGCCACCAGACAGGGGGCGCGAACTGAAGCTTTCTTT. V is TRBV19 and J is TRBJ1-1; 10 nucleotides agree with TRBD1. This CDR3 has 13 amino acids. The germline gives CDR1 LNHDA, CDR2 SQIVND (reference sequence). Trimming removed 10 bases from V and 5 bases from J; junction bases left unmatched: 7.